The entry that follows covers one TCR beta chain sequence. Its antigen remains unknown. This entry comes from a study of T-cell memory formation after mild COVID-19. Findings and caveats of the study: Researchers found some responding clones in pre-infection memory, a sign that cross-reactive memory joined. Nothing showed for sure that second-wave clones peaking on day 37 were SARS-CoV-2 specific. Clones that got smaller from day 15 to 85 had even CD4/CD8, while clones growing later tipped toward CD4+.

Sample barcodes and UMIs were carried by the TCR alpha and TCR beta cDNA libraries that 5'RACE generated with constant-segment primers. TCRdb analysed the 5' RACE reads with MiXCR anew, one entry per CDR3 protein. Of more than 300,000 distinct CDR3 sequences listed, 20% to 25% are singletons. The CDR3 covers 13 residues. V dropped 6 bases and J dropped 7 bases, with 15 bases sitting between them. Germline assignment: CDR1 MNHEY and CDR2 SVGAGI. The receptor was derived from a young man who had mild COVID-19 (a few samples of this study predate the infection). Cell type and time point are not known. This rearrangement joins TRBV6-5 to TRBJ1-2; weak D call: TRBD1 (6 bases). Material for sequencing was PBMCs or a T cell subset sorted from them (not recorded which). CDR3 in amino acids: CASRVQGRVGYTF. The DNA for the CDR3 is TGTGCCAGCAGGGTACAGGGCAGAGTTGGCTACACCTTC.